This T cell receptor beta chain came from a study of beta chain features in type 1 diabetes (dated by TCRdb to between 2017 and 2018). For context, the study as a whole: Patients and healthy donors did not differ in mean age, gender distribution, total cell number or subset yield. A total of roughly 98,000,000 sorted cells were examined across all samples, and RNA yield correlated strongly with the number of cells per subset. Whereas all 30 or so donors provided naive and central memory subsets, regulatory and stem cell-like memory subsets were isolated from just 8 patients and about eight healthy donors. In the study, recently diagnosed type 1 diabetes patients and matched healthy donors were compared on the TCRB repertoires of their sorted circulating CD4+ T cell subsets.

The entire isolated RNA was reverse transcribed using the High Capacity cDNA Reverse Transcription Kit, and thus expressed TCRB transcripts were sequenced. Deep immunoSEQ sequencing was performed on naive, central memory and regulatory T cell samples, with an average of approximately 4 million total reads per sample. After sorted cells were lysed in RLT buffer, RNA was extracted with DNase-treated RNeasy Micro or Mini kits, with the choice depending on cell number. To prevent cross-contamination, every cell subset was processed on its own, while patient and healthy donor samples were processed together. The immunoSEQ multiplex PCR was used to amplify TCRB sequences from cDNA, yielding 87-bp fragments that span the CDR3 region. Amplicons were sequenced on the Illumina HiSeq platform. Regarding the original processing steps: Synthetic template baselines were used to correct PCR bias computationally, reads within Hamming distance 2 were collapsed together, and singletons that could not be merged were discarded. By aligning reads against IMGT, V, D and J genes, CDR3 length, and insertions or deletions at six rearrangement sites were assigned. Clonotype counts were normalized to sorted cell number within each subset before computing true diversity and Gini coefficients with the tcR R package. The overlap coefficient, calculated on TCRB nucleotide sequences, was used to measure repertoire sharing. As a proxy for the pre-selection repertoire, out-of-frame TCRB sequences from naive cells were analyzed. TCRdb re-hosts the immuneACCESS table, in-frame sequences only. Its copies lack some clones; in the studies checked, an unresolved V gene accounts for under half of them, and the cause for the rest is not known. Clonal size and the V and J genes are those of that table, whereas D and trimming came from the DNA. This sample lists hundreds of thousands of clones; 8% to 13% were detected once. More than 0.015% of the sample is in the top ten clones.

Each donor gave one peripheral blood draw, averaging roughly 100 mL, which was collected into heparinised tubes. Naive, central memory, regulatory and stem cell-like memory CD4+ T cells were sorted on a BD FACSAria II using a panel including CD45RO, CCR7, CD25, CD127, CD95 and CD27. Purity was above 98% for every sorted population. PBMCs were separated immediately by Lymphoprep density gradient centrifugation and were stained directly, without being cultured. To minimize batch effects, samples were stained and sorted in pairs, one healthy donor with one patient per experiment. Germline trimming: 1 base from V, 1 base from J; junction bases outside gene matches: 6. The CDR3 has 17 amino acids, counting the end cysteine and phenylalanine. Only the CDR3 DNA stays, 51 bases, in frame from base 1. CDR1 LGHNA and CDR2 YSLEER were looked up in the germline V gene. General findings and caveats noted by the study authors: The naive, central memory and regulatory TCRB repertoires appeared to resemble one another more closely among patients than among healthy donors. A moderate but significant shortening of TCRB CDR3 length was observed in type 1 diabetes patients in all four CD4+ subsets. Because the HLA sub-analyses included only small numbers of individuals, any influence of HLA type on TCRB rearrangement was left unresolved. Fewer insertions and more nucleotide deletions at VDJ recombination sites were observed in patients with type 1 diabetes, implying thymic rearrangement abnormalities. Because cDNA was sequenced instead of genomic DNA, highly expressing activated cells could be over-represented, though the groups showed no difference in activation or CD3 levels. Shorter templates might be favored by PCR, yet because patient and control samples were amplified and corrected together, any such skew would affect both groups equally.

This clone was seen only a few times. Its recognized antigen is unknown. Base qualities are not provided; no much larger clone lies one nucleotide away. The TCR comes from a woman aged 25 to 39 in good health. The sample consisted of naive CD4+ T cells from blood. Read against the paper, the sample's cell subset or site label means: true naive CD4+ T cells. The chain employs TRBV4-3 and TRBJ2-3; TRBD2 matches 9 bases in the middle. For the CDR3, the sequence is CASSQAILAGGTDTQYF. The nucleotides read TGCGCCAGCAGCCAAGCCATACTAGCGGGTGGCACAGATACGCAGTATTTT.